Included here is one T cell receptor beta chain sequence, with context. This record belongs to a study of T cell changes during pregnancy in multiple sclerosis. Measured with immunoSEQ multiplex PCR; TCRdb has only the in-frame clones, and not every one. The table includes approximately 80,000 clones, 85% to 95% detected once. CDR1 is SGHTS and CDR2 is YDEGEE in the germline V gene. The CDR3 has 12 amino acids. V lost 7 bases and J lost 4; bases outside the gene matches: 4. The chain carries TRBV5-8 and TRBJ1-1, with 7 bases lining up with TRBD1. Material: peripheral blood, obtained in the second trimester of pregnancy. This sequence originates from a female donor in good health, enrolled as a control in a pregnancy study. The DNA for the CDR3 is TGTGCCAGCCGACAGGGTACCACTGAAGCTTTCTTT. Translated, it gives CASRQGTTEAFF.